These T cell receptor beta chains were read from a single sample in a study of spatial heterogeneity in lung cancer. TCRdb processed the 5' RACE reads anew with MiXCR; each CDR3 protein has one entry. The sample consists of under 80,000 distinct CDR3 sequences, approximately 6% of them appearing once. The sample was PBMCs, taken at surgery. These receptor sequences come from a female donor with early-stage non-small cell lung cancer. The CDR3 runs from the conserved cysteine through the conserved F or W. Expanded clones get a size class; other rows say once, few or many, or leave the size out.

CASSSRLAGTYNEQFF	many	TRBV11-3	TRBJ2-1
CAISGRTGGLVEQYF	many	TRBV10-3	TRBJ2-7
CASSQDASAGELFF	many	TRBV4-1	TRBJ2-2
CASSLKSGKAEAFF	many	TRBV5-6	TRBJ1-1
CASSYSSGSFYNEQFF	many	TRBV5-1	TRBJ2-1
CASSFAIGQINNEQFF	many	TRBV7-2	TRBJ2-1
CASSLETGGEQFF	many	TRBV5-4	TRBJ2-1
CASSIMNTGELFF	many	TRBV12-3/TRBV12-4	TRBJ2-2
CASSETRDRTTDTQYF	NA	TRBV2	TRBJ2-3
CASSPDYNEQFF	many	TRBV7-6	TRBJ2-1
CASSHGQTHTEAFF	few	TRBV19	TRBJ1-1
CASSFGTTNTEAFF	many	TRBV11-1	TRBJ1-1
CASSVSTSGTGTAPLHF	many	TRBV9	TRBJ1-6
CASSYSGFSDTQYF	many	TRBV28	TRBJ2-3
CASFAGGWLSGNTIYF	NA	TRBV12-3/TRBV12-4	TRBJ1-3
CASSLGGADTEAFF	few	TRBV19	TRBJ1-1
CASGPQGGTEAFF	many	TRBV27	TRBJ1-1
CASSQDEPGWTQPQHF	few	TRBV4-1	TRBJ1-5
CSAFGGQGAKYGANVLTF	many	TRBV20-1	TRBJ2-6
CASSPRGGGTQYF	NA	TRBV12-3/TRBV12-4	TRBJ2-5
CASSLRLAGNTGELFF	many	TRBV5-6	TRBJ2-2
CTSSASRREKLFF	few	TRBV7-9	TRBJ1-4
CASSYGAVNEKLFF	NA	TRBV7-2	TRBJ1-4
CASSPQWRNTEAFF	NA	TRBV18	TRBJ1-1
CASSVGSLRGTGELFF	many	TRBV9	TRBJ2-2
CATPPQPSYNEQFF	NA	TRBV14	TRBJ2-1
CSASRGTAGNEQFF	many	TRBV20-1	TRBJ2-1
CASSSPGSALWPNPDTQYF	few	TRBV5-6	TRBJ2-3
CASGFGSEAFF	few	TRBV12-5	TRBJ1-1
CASSETSGVEKLFF	many	TRBV10-2	TRBJ1-4
CASSYRRAVETQYF	many	TRBV28	TRBJ2-5
CASSSSGGAADTQYF	many	TRBV6-6	TRBJ2-3
CATSDLGTSGAQETQYF	many	TRBV24-1	TRBJ2-5
CASSQDTGSRAFF	many	TRBV3-1	TRBJ1-1
CASSKAGQGACYEQYF	many	TRBV21-1	TRBJ2-7
CASSFRGGNTIYF	many	TRBV28	TRBJ1-3
CASSSLREYTQYF	many	TRBV14	TRBJ2-3
CATGSRQGNEQFF	many	TRBV15	TRBJ2-1
CASSLILSGSQPQHF	medium-sized	TRBV28	TRBJ1-5
CASSVNVGQRQETQYF	NA	TRBV5-1	TRBJ2-5
CASSLPPSGLTDTQYF	many	TRBV28	TRBJ2-3